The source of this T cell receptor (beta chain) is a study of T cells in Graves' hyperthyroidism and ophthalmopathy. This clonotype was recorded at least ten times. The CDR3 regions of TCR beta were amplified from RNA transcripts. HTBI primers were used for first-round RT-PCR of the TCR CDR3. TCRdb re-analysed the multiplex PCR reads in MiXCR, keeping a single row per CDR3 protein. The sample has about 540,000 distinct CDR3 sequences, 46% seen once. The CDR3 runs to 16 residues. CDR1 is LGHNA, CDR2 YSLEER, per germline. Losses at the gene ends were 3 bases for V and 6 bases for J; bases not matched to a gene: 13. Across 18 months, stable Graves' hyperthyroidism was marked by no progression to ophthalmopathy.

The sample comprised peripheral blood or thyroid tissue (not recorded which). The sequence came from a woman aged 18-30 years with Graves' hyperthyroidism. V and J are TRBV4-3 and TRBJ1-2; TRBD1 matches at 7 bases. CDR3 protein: CASSQTRQGWSDGYTF. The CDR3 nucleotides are TGCGCCAGCAGCCAGACTCGACAGGGCTGGTCAGATGGCTACACCTTC.